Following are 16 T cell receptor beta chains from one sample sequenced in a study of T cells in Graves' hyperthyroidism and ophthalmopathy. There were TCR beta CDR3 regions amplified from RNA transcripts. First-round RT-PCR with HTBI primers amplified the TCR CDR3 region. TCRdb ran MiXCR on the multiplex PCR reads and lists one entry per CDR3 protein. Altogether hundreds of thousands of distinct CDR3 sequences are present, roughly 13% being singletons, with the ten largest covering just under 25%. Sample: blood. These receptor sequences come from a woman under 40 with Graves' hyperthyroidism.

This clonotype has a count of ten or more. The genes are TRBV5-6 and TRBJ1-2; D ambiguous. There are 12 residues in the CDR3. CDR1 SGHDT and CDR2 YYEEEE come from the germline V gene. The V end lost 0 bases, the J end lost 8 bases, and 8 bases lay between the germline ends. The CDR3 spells CASSLDRLGYTF. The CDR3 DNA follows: TGTGCCAGCAGCTTGGACAGATTAGGCTACACCTTC.

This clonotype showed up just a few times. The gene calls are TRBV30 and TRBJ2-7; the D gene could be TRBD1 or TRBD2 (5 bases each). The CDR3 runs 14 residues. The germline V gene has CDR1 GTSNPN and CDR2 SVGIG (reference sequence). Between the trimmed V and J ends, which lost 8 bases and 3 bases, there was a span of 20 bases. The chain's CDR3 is CALSGQGVLYEQYF. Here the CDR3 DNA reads TGTGCCCTCTCAGGGCAGGGAGTACTCTACGAGCAGTACTTC.

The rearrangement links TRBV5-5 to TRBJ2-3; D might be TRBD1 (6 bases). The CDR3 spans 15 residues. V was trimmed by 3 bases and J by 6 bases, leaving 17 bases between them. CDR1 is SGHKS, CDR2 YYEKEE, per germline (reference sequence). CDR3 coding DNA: TGTGCCAGCAGCTCCGGGTCCACAGGGCTGGATACGCAGTATTTT. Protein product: CASSSGSTGLDTQYF.

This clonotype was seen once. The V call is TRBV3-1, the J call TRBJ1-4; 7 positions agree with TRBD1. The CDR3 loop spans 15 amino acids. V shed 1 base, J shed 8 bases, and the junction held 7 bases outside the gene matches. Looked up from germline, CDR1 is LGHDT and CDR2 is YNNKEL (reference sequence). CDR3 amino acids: CASSQGDRVDEKLFF. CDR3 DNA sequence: TGTGCCAGCAGCCAAGGAGACAGGGTGGACGAAAAACTGTTTTTT.

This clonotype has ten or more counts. The CDR3 loop is CASSQGTDPNQPQHF. The CDR3 DNA is TGTGCCAGCAGCCAAGGGACAGACCCAAATCAGCCCCAGCATTTT. The V call is TRBV3-1, the J call TRBJ1-5; D possibly corresponds to TRBD1 (6 bases). Germline V gene sequence: CDR1 LGHDT, CDR2 YNNKEL (reference sequence). CDR3 length equals 15 residues. The ends were cut back, 1 base at V and 4 bases at J, with 11 bases in the middle.

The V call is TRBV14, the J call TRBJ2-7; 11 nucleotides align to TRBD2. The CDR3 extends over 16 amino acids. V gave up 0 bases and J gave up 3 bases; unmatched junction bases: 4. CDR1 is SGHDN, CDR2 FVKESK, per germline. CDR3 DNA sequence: TGTGCCAGCAGCCAAGATGGACTAGCGGGCGACTACGAGCAGTACTTC. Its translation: CASSQDGLAGDYEQYF. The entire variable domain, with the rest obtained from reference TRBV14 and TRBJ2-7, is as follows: EAGVTQFPSHSVIEKGQTVTLRCDPISGHDNLYWYRRVMGKEIKFLLHFVKESKQDESGMPNNRFLAERTGGTYSTLKVQPAELEDSGVYFCASSQDGLAGDYEQYFGPGTRLTVT.

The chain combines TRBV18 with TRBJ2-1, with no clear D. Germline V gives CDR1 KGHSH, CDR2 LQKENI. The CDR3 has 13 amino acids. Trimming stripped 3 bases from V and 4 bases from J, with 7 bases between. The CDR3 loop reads CASSPPFYNEQFF. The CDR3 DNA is TGTGCCAGCTCACCCCCGTTTTACAATGAGCAGTTCTTC.

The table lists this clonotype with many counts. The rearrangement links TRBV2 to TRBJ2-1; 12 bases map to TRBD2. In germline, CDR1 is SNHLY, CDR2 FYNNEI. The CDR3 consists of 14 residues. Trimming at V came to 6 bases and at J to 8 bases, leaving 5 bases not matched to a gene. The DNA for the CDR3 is TGTGCCAGCAGGAGACTAGCGGGAGCGGATGAGCAGTTCTTC. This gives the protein CASRRLAGADEQFF.

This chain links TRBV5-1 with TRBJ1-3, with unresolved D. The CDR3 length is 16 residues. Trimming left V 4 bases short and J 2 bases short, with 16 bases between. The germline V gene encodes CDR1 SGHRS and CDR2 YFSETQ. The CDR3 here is CASSPNLRLAGNTIYF. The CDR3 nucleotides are TGCGCCAGCAGCCCGAATCTCAGGCTTGCTGGAAACACCATATATTTT.

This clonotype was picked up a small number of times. The CDR3 protein is CASLAGGRDNEQFF. DNA for the CDR3: TGTGCTAGTTTGGCGGGTGGGAGGGACAATGAGCAGTTCTTC. The V gene is TRBV12-5, the J gene TRBJ2-1, with 7 bases fitting TRBD2. Unmatched junction bases numbered 9, after V lost 8 bases and J lost 5 bases. This CDR3 comprises 14 residues. In germline, CDR1 is LGHNT, CDR2 FRNRAP. The variable domain in full, with the rest retrieved from reference TRBV12-5 and TRBJ2-1, is DARVTQTPRHKVTEMGQEVTMRCQPILGHNTVFWYRQTMMQGLELLAYFRNRAPLDDSGMPKDRFSAEMPDATLATLKIQPSEPRDSAVYFCASLAGGRDNEQFFGPGTRLTVL.

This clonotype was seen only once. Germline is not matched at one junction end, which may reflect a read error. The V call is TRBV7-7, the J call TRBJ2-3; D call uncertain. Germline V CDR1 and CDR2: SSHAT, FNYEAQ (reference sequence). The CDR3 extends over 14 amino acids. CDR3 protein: CASSLVWGSDTQYF. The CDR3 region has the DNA TGTGCTAGCAGCTTAGTATGGGGATCAGATACGCAGTATTTT.

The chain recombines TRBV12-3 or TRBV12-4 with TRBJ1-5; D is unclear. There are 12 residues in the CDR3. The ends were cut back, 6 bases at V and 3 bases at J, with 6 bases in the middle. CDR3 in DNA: TGTGCCAGCAGCACCAACAATCAGCCCCAGCATTTT. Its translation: CASSTNNQPQHF.

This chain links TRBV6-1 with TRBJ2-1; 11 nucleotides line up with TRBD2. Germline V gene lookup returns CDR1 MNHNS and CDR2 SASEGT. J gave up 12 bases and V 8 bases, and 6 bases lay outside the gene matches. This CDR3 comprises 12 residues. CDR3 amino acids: CASDSGTSGQFF. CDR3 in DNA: TGTGCCAGCGACTCCGGGACTAGCGGGCAGTTCTTC.

Here the CDR3 DNA reads TGTGCCAGCCGGACTAGCGGGAGTAAGACAGATACGCAGTATTTT. Its translation is CASRTSGSKTDTQYF. V gene TRBV19 combines with J gene TRBJ2-3, with TRBD2 matching over 13 bases. The CDR3 is 15 amino acids. J was trimmed by 3 bases and V by 9 bases; bases with no gene match: 6. From germline, CDR1 is LNHDA and CDR2 SQIVND (reference sequence).

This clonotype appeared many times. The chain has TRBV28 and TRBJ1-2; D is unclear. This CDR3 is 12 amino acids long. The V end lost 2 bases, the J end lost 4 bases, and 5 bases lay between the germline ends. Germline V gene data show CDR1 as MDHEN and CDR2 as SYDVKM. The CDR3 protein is CASSLAGYGYTF. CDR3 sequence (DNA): TGTGCCAGCAGTTTAGCCGGCTATGGCTACACCTTC.

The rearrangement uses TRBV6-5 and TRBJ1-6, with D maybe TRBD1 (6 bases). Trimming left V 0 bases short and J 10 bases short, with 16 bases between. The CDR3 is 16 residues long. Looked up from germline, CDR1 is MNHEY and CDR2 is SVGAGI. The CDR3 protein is CASSYSDLAGDSPLHF. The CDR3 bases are TGTGCCAGCAGTTACTCGGACCTCGCAGGGGACTCACCCCTCCACTTT.